Sample share makes the clone carrying this T cell receptor beta chain medium-sized (0.01 to 0.1%). Its antigen is undetermined. This specimen belongs to a study of type 1 regulatory T cells. Overall study: T-allo10 is an in vitro-generated, Tr1-enriched CD4 T cell product specific for alloantigen.

The CDR3 runs to 21 residues. V trimming: 0 bases; J trimming: 1 base; junction bases outside the gene matches: 18. One entry per CDR3 protein, called by TCRdb with MiXCR from the reads. Among 20,000 or so distinct CDR3 sequences listed, roughly 50% were seen once. The chain joins TRBV12-3 or TRBV12-4 to TRBJ2-3, with TRBD1 identical over 8 bases. The sequence was collected from a human donor in good health. The sample was cultured T cells, either the whole culture or a sorted T cell fraction (not recorded which). CDR3 in DNA: TGTGCCAGCAGTTTAGCGTACAGGGGGGCAGCACCCTCCCCCGGCACAGATACGCAGTATTTT. Amino acid sequence: CASSLAYRGAAPSPGTDTQYF.